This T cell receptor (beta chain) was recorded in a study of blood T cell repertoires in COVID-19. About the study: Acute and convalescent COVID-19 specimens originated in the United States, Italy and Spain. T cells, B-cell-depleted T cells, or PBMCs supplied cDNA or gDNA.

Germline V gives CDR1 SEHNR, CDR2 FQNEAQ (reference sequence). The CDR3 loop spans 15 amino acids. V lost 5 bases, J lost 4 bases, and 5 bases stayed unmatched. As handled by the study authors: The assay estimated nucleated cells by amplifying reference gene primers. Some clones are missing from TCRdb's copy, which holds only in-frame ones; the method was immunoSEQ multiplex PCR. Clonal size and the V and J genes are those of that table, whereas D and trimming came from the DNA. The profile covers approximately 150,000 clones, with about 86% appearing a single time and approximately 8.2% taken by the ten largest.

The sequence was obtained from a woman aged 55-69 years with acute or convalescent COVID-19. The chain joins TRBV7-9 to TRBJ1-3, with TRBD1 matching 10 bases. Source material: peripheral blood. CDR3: CASSLGQGLGNTIYF. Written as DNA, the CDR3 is TGTGCCAGCAGCCTGGGACAGGGGCTAGGAAACACCATATATTTT.